Included here is one TCR beta chain sequence, with context. There are 13 residues in the CDR3. Between the trimmed V and J ends, which lost 2 bases and 2 bases, there was a span of 6 bases. From germline, CDR1 is KGHSH and CDR2 LQKENI. The data belong to a study of technical replicates of blood from a few donors. The table came from immunoSEQ multiplex PCR; TCRdb's copy has only in-frame clones and leaves some out. The sample has more than 75,000 clones, 65% to 90% seen once. This TCR derives from a human donor in good health. Some clones in this sample may be carry-over from other donors' samples. This chain connects TRBV18 to TRBJ1-2; a possible D gene is TRBD1 (5 bases). Sequencing input: PBMCs. The CDR3 protein is CASSPTGNYGYTF. CDR3 DNA sequence: TGTGCCAGCTCACCAACAGGAAACTATGGCTACACCTTC.